What follows describes a single T cell receptor beta chain. Profiled with immunoSEQ multiplex PCR; TCRdb holds only in-frame clones, not every one. The sample holds 1.5 million to 2.5 million clones, approximately 95% seen once. The sample is drawn from a study of shared clonotypes between healthy human individuals. Naive CD8 cells were CD45RO-negative, positively selected for CCR7, excluding terminally differentiated effector memory CD45RA+ cells. The healthy adult donors were HIV-negative and reported no recent acute infections or vaccinations. The CDR3 loop spans 15 amino acids. The V gene's germline CDR1 is MNHNS and CDR2 SASEGT. The V and J ends lost 10 bases and 0 bases respectively, with 16 bases between them.

This chain joins TRBV6-1 and TRBJ1-3; D uncertain. The material sequenced was naive CD8+ T cells sorted from blood. The source of this sequence is a man between 18 and 29 years old in good health. CDR3: CATSPHTSSGNTIYF. The CDR3 coding sequence is TGTGCCACCTCCCCCCACACAAGCTCTGGAAACACCATATATTTT.